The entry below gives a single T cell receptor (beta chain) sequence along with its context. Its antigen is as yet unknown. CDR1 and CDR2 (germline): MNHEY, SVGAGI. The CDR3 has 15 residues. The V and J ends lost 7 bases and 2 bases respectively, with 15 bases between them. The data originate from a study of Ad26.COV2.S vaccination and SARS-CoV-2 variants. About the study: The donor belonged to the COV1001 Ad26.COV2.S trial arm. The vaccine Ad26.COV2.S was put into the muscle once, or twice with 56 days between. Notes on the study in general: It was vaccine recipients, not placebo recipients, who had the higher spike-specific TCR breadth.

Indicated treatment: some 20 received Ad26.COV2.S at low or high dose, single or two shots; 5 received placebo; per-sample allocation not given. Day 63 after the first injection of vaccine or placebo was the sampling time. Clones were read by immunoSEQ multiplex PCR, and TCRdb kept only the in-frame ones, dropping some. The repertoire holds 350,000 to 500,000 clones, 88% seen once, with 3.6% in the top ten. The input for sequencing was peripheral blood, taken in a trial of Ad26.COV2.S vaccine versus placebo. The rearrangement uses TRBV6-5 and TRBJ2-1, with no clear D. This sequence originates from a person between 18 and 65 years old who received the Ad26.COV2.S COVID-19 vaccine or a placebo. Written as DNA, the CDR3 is TGTGCCAGCATTTCCTTTATTAGAGCCTACAATGAGCAGTTCTTC. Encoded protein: CASISFIRAYNEQFF.